This TCR beta chain emerged from a study of T cells in tuberculosis (dated by TCRdb to the late 2010s). As for the study more broadly: In the study, CD1B tetramers and high-throughput TCR immunosequencing were combined to characterize T cells specific for the mycobacterial lipid antigen glucose monomycolate (GMM). A South African clinical cohort compared IGRA-negative adolescents, IGRA-positive adolescents with latent tuberculosis and adults with active tuberculosis, roughly 9 per group. PBMC from active tuberculosis patients were archived either before standard anti-tuberculosis treatment began or within 7 days of its start.

TCR libraries were generated with the immunoSEQ multiplex PCR assay, using TCR-beta and/or TCR-alpha/delta assays for each sample. Amplified TCR libraries were sequenced on the Illumina high-throughput platform. On the study's bioinformatics: Clustering and dimensionality reduction relied on pairwise TCRdist distances among GMM-specific receptors from T cells that were either sorted ex vivo or expanded in vitro. Each clinical repertoire was assigned a mean NN-distance score, defined as the average TCRdist to the nearest 10% of tetramer-positive reference sequences. GEM TCR motif frequency was calculated as the fraction of unique TCRs that matched known GEM sequences by V/J usage and CDR3 length. Active tuberculosis was classified by linear discriminant analysis with leave-one-out cross-validation, implemented in scikit-learn. TCRdb provides this immuneACCESS table in a form limited to in-frame rearrangements. Some clones are lacking; in checked studies, under half of them reflect an unresolved V gene, and why the rest are absent is not known. V and J calls and clone size are those listed in that table; D and trimming were worked out from the DNA. This sample comprises under 45,000 clones, approximately 89% of them detected only once. The top ten constitute approximately 2.2% of the sample.

The time point label here, explained by the study, means: new active TB diagnosis, blood taken before or within 7 days of starting treatment. The patients with active tuberculosis were newly diagnosed, HIV-seronegative South African adults aged 18 years or older. Confirmation of active tuberculosis came from positive sputum smear microscopy and/or a positive M. tuberculosis culture. Immunosequencing was performed on unsorted cryopreserved PBMC, with some 91,000 T cells per clinical donor covered on average. In the case of this clone: Its specific antigen is unknown. No qualities accompany the bases; no much larger clone lies one base away.

CDR3 length: 15 amino acids, cysteine to phenylalanine. Only the CDR3 portion is preserved as DNA: 45 bases, with reading frame beginning at the first base. Per the germline V gene, SGHRS is the CDR1 and YFSETQ is the CDR2. Trimming at the junction amounts to 4 bases on V and 0 bases on J, and the germline ends lie 10 bases apart. On the study overall, not on this receptor specifically: The smaller NN-distances were partly driven by shorter CDR3-alpha lengths in active tuberculosis patients, and the difference for TCR-beta did not reach statistical significance. An accuracy of more than 80% (AUROC around 0.87) was reached by a classifier using the diverse GMM-specific repertoire, compared with over 65% accuracy when GEM motif frequencies were used. Compared with IGRA-negative controls, TCR-alpha repertoires from active tuberculosis had smaller mean NN-distances to GMM-specific TCRs, which suggests that these TCRs underwent clonal expansion. Clinical samples were selected based on the availability of cryopreserved specimens, with adults included as active tuberculosis cases and adolescents included as controls.

Rearrangement joined TRBV5-1 to TRBJ1-4, with the D gene call left open. The material was PBMCs, obtained at tuberculosis diagnosis. The TCR comes from an adult with tuberculosis. The CDR3 reads as follows: CASSPRPATNEKLFF. The sequence in DNA is TGCGCCAGCAGCCCGCGTCCCGCAACTAATGAAAAACTGTTTTTT.